This entry features one T cell receptor beta chain sequence. Its antigen remains unknown. Per germline, CDR1 MNHEY and CDR2 SVGAGI. The CDR3 covers 15 residues. Trimming took 6 bases from V and 2 from J, leaving 13 bases between them. These data are taken from a study of cytotoxic CD8 clonotypes in ibrutinib-treated CLL. TCRdb's table, derived via immunoSEQ multiplex PCR, lists solely in-frame clones and lacks some. Of roughly 300,000 clones in the sample, 70% to 80% were seen once. Study-level findings and limits: Clonality increased with ibrutinib response but returned toward baseline at progression.

The chain combines TRBV6-5 with TRBJ1-4; weak D call: TRBD1 (6 bases). The sample was PBMCs, taken at disease progression, from a patient treated with ibrutinib. The sequence was collected from a human donor with chronic lymphocytic leukemia. CDR3 in DNA: TGTGCCAGCAGCACAACGGGACACACTAATGAAAAACTGTTTTTT. This codes for CASSTTGHTNEKLFF.